The T cell receptor delta chain under discussion was sequenced for a study of human gamma delta and Vdelta1 T cells. Study-level findings and limits: Reportedly, Delta One T cells were polyclonal and broadly targeted acute myeloid leukemia.

TCRdb re-called the PCR reads using CATT. The sample yields about 13,000 delta-chain clones, 40% to 60% seen once. This clone showed up just once. Its matching antigen is unknown. A much larger clonotype is one base distant, so this may be a read error. The CDR3 spans 17 residues. The germline V gene has CDR1 NSMFDY and CDR2 ISSIKDK. Trimming removed 0 bases at V and 5 bases at J, with 23 bases between. This chain joins TRAV29/DV5 and TRDJ1, with a tentative D call TRDD3 (5 bases). The origin of this receptor is a human donor in good health. Material for sequencing was Vdelta1 gamma-delta T cells from blood grown in culture (DOT cells). The CDR3 protein is CAASAGTFSKKSDKLIF. CDR3 bases: TGTGCAGCAAGCGCGGGGACATTCTCTAAGAAAAGTGATAAACTCATCTTT.